The 20 T cell receptor beta chains below were found in one sample sequenced in a study of T cells in tumors after PD-1 blockade. Assay: immunoSEQ multiplex PCR; the TCRdb copy retains only in-frame clones and omits some. The sample lists more than 14,000 clones, around 80% occurring once. The material sequenced was PBMCs, taken after anti-PD-1 treatment. Source of these receptors: a human donor with basal cell carcinoma.

The chain is built from TRBV4-2 and TRBJ2-7; 7 nucleotides agree with TRBD1. The germline V gene encodes CDR1 LGHNA and CDR2 YNFKEQ. V shed 1 base and J 0 bases; nucleotides not matched to a gene: 3. The CDR3 has 15 amino acids. CDR3 loop: CASSQAGTDSYEQYF. The CDR3 DNA follows: TGTGCCAGCAGCCAAGCCGGGACAGACTCCTACGAGCAGTACTTC.

This clone is medium-sized (0.01 to 0.1%). This chain uses TRBV6-5 with TRBJ2-5, with D tentatively TRBD2 (5 bases). There are 15 residues in the CDR3. With 2 bases removed from V and 1 base from J, the gap between germline ends came to 11 bases. Germline V CDR1 and CDR2: MNHEY, SVGAGI. The CDR3 DNA sequence: TGTGCCAGCAGTTACACGGGGAATAGCCAAGAGACCCAGTACTTC. This encodes CASSYTGNSQETQYF.

This clone is labeled medium-sized. The chain is built from TRBV4-3 and TRBJ2-7; D is ambiguous. The germline CDR1 and CDR2 sequences are LGHNA and YSLEER. The V end was cut by 0 bases, the J end by 7 bases, with 16 bases between. The CDR3 runs to 15 residues. CDR3 protein: CASSQDYGEPDEQYF. CDR3 coding DNA: TGCGCCAGCAGCCAAGATTATGGGGAACCGGATGAGCAGTACTTC.

This clone was seen more than once but under ten times. The V gene is TRBV7-6, the J gene TRBJ1-1; a possible D gene is TRBD1 (5 bases). With 5 bases removed from V and 5 bases from J, the gap between germline ends came to 12 bases. CDR1 is SGHVS and CDR2 is FNYEAQ in the germline V gene. This CDR3 contains 13 residues. CDR3 sequence (DNA): TGTGCCAGCAGCCCCCAGAGGGGAACTGAAGCTTTCTTT. Its protein is CASSPQRGTEAFF.

The chain links TRBV27 to TRBJ1-1; no firm D call. From germline, CDR1 is MNHEY and CDR2 SMNVEV (reference sequence). V shed 6 bases and J shed 8 bases, with 16 bases lying between them. The CDR3 has 13 residues. The CDR3 DNA is TGTGCCAGCAGGAGAACACGAGGAAAGGAAGCTTTCTTT. It specifies CASRRTRGKEAFF.

The chain carries TRBV19 and TRBJ1-1; 11 bases are a match to TRBD1. The V segment lost 2 bases and the J segment 4 bases; nucleotides outside the gene matches: 6. Germline values: CDR1 LNHDA, CDR2 SQIVND (reference sequence). The CDR3 covers 16 residues. CDR3 amino acids: CASSIPSGTGGTEAFF. The CDR3 DNA sequence: TGTGCCAGTAGTATACCTTCCGGGACAGGGGGCACTGAAGCTTTCTTT.

This clone appeared a single time. V gene TRBV9 combines with J gene TRBJ2-3; D possibly matches TRBD1 or TRBD2 (6 bases each). The germline CDR1 and CDR2 sequences are SGDLS and YYNGEE. The CDR3 sequence is 16 residues long. Trimming pared 4 bases from V and 4 bases from J, leaving 19 bases between. CDR3 region: CASSPMGRGGADTQYF. The CDR3 nucleotides are TGTGCCAGCAGCCCTATGGGCAGGGGAGGTGCAGATACGCAGTATTTT.

The chain links TRBV11-1 to TRBJ1-1; D is uncertain. The V end lost 4 bases, the J end lost 1 base, and 13 bases lay between the germline ends. Per the germline V gene, CDR1 is SGHAT and CDR2 is FQDESV (reference sequence). This CDR3 comprises 15 residues. The CDR3 is CASSSMGRTNTEAFF. The CDR3 DNA sequence: TGTGCCAGCAGCTCAATGGGAAGGACGAACACTGAAGCTTTCTTT.

The rearrangement uses TRBV29-1 and TRBJ2-1, with 9 bases aligning to TRBD2. CDR3 length: 14 amino acids. Germline CDR1 is SQVTM and CDR2 is ANQGSEA. Trimming removed 5 bases from V and 4 bases from J; junction bases left unmatched: 6. The chain's CDR3 is CSVIAGAQYNEQFF. CDR3 in DNA: TGCAGCGTTATAGCGGGAGCGCAATACAATGAGCAGTTCTTC.

This chain connects TRBV19 to TRBJ1-5; TRBD1 might be the D (5 bases). There are 15 residues in the CDR3. The ends were cut back, 5 bases at V and 0 bases at J, with 11 bases in the middle. The germline CDR1 and CDR2 sequences are LNHDA and SQIVND (reference sequence). The CDR3 DNA sequence: TGTGCCAGTAGTGGGGCAGTTGGTAGCAATCAGCCCCAGCATTTT. This gives the protein CASSGAVGSNQPQHF.

The genes are TRBV12-5 and TRBJ2-7; weak D call: TRBD1 (7 bases). The CDR3 consists of 16 residues. V shed 0 bases and J shed 4 bases, with 16 bases lying between them. Germline values: CDR1 LGHNT, CDR2 FRNRAP. CDR3 protein: CASGLVLGSGGYEQYF. In nucleotides, the CDR3 is TGTGCTAGTGGTTTGGTACTTGGGTCAGGGGGGTACGAGCAGTACTTC.

This clone was counted once. The V call is TRBV7-9, the J call TRBJ2-7, with D maybe TRBD1 (5 bases). The V end lost 3 bases, the J end lost 9 bases, and 18 bases lay between the germline ends. Germline values: CDR1 SEHNR, CDR2 FQNEAQ (reference sequence). This CDR3 comprises 14 residues. CDR3 sequence (DNA): TGTGCCAGCAGCTTTGACAGCCGCCTCGCTGGGCAGTACTTC. It is translated as CASSFDSRLAGQYF.

This clone has just a few counts. The chain combines TRBV12-5 with TRBJ2-7; 8 nucleotides line up with TRBD1. The CDR3 contains 14 residues. The germline gives CDR1 LGHNT, CDR2 FRNRAP. Trimming took 3 bases from V and 2 from J; bases not matched to a gene: 3. The CDR3: CASGLGTGPYEQYF. The CDR3 bases are TGTGCTAGTGGTTTAGGGACAGGACCCTACGAGCAGTACTTC.

This clone was counted once. V gene TRBV12-1 combines with J gene TRBJ2-1; the D segment call TRBD2 is taken from the table without a DNA check. TRBV12-1 counts as a pseudogene. This CDR3 is built from 11 residues. DNA for the CDR3: TGTGCCAGCAGTTCCCTCGGGGAGCAGTTCTTC. Residues: CASSSLGEQFF.

This chain connects TRBV6-1 to TRBJ1-5, with unresolved D. Germline V gene lookup returns CDR1 MNHNS and CDR2 SASEGT. V lost 2 bases, J lost 4 bases, and 6 bases lay in between. CDR3 length equals 13 residues. The CDR3 is CASSEHGNQPQHF. In DNA, the CDR3 is TGTGCCAGCAGTGAACATGGGAATCAGCCCCAGCATTTT.

The chain joins TRBV3-1 (or the pseudogene TRBV3-2) to TRBJ1-1; D is possibly TRBD1 (5 bases). Germline V CDR1 and CDR2: LGHDT, YNNKEL (reference sequence). Trimming stripped 1 base from V and 5 bases from J, with 14 bases between. The CDR3 runs 15 residues. CDR3 in amino acids: CASSQGAGSWTEAFF. The CDR3 DNA reads TGTGCCAGCAGCCAAGGGGCAGGGAGCTGGACTGAAGCTTTCTTT.

The V and J genes are TRBV15 and TRBJ1-5, with D perhaps matching TRBD1 (6 bases). Deletions cut 1 base from V and 6 bases from J, with 16 bases between. The CDR3 contains 16 residues. Germline values: CDR1 LNHNV, CDR2 YYDKDF (reference sequence). The CDR3 loop reads CATSRGKGGAAQPQHF. CDR3 DNA sequence: TGTGCCACCAGCAGAGGAAAGGGGGGGGCCGCTCAGCCCCAGCATTTT.

The gene calls are TRBV28 and TRBJ1-1; a possible D gene is TRBD1 (5 bases). CDR3 size: 18 residues. Germline CDR1 reads MDHEN; CDR2 reads SYDVKM. The V gene lost 2 bases and the J gene lost 2 bases, with 21 bases spanning the gap. The CDR3 region has the DNA TGTGCCAGCAGTTTAGATCGGTTCGTTCGGGGGGGTAACACTGAAGCTTTCTTT. Amino acid sequence: CASSLDRFVRGGNTEAFF. Filled out from reference TRBV28 and TRBJ1-1, the complete variable domain reads DVKVTQSSRYLVKRTGEKVFLECVQDMDHENMFWYRQDPGLGLRLIYFSYDVKMKEKGDIPEGYSVSREKKERFSLILESASTNQTSMYLCASSLDRFVRGGNTEAFFGQGTRLTVV.

This clone has only one observation. The chain combines TRBV21-1 with TRBJ1-2. TRBV21-1 is recorded as a pseudogene. The CDR3 runs 11 residues. The DNA for the CDR3 is TGTGCCAGCGGGGGGGGCAGAGGCTACACCTTC. It is translated as CASGGGRGYTF.

V and J are TRBV18 and TRBJ2-1; 11 nucleotides agree with TRBD2. Looked up from germline, CDR1 is KGHSH and CDR2 is LQKENI. The CDR3 has 15 residues. V trimming: 5 bases; J trimming: 3 bases; junction bases outside the gene matches: 3. The DNA for the CDR3 is TGTGCCAGCTCAAAGACTAGCGGGGTCTACAATGAGCAGTTCTTC. Residues: CASSKTSGVYNEQFF.